This is a list of T cell receptor beta chains from one sample in a study of blood T cell repertoires in COVID-19. The repertoire was sequenced with immunoSEQ multiplex PCR; TCRdb's copy has only in-frame clones and lacks some. The sample contains a few hundred thousand clones, roughly 89% of which appear only once. The sequenced sample consisted of PBMCs or T cells enriched from blood (not recorded which). The receptors stem from a woman aged 18-29 years with acute COVID-19. Each CDR3 is given with its conserved first and last residue.

j_gene: TRBJ2-3
v_gene: TRBV28
CDR3aa: CASSTPGLAVTSTDTQYF

j_gene: TRBJ2-3
v_gene: TRBV14
CDR3aa: CASSQAGAADTQYF

j_gene: TRBJ2-7
v_gene: TRBV7-6
CDR3aa: CASSLSGTGTDEQYF

j_gene: TRBJ2-5
v_gene: TRBV7-9
CDR3aa: CASSRGKETSGHQETQYF

j_gene: TRBJ1-1
v_gene: TRBV27
CDR3aa: CASRSYLGQNTEAFF

j_gene: TRBJ1-2
v_gene: TRBV18
CDR3aa: CASSPYGHADRGYTF

j_gene: TRBJ2-3
v_gene: TRBV14
CDR3aa: CASRQSGGDTQYF

j_gene: TRBJ2-1
v_gene: TRBV9
CDR3aa: CASSPREKTYNEQFF

j_gene: TRBJ2-7
v_gene: TRBV11-2
CDR3aa: CASSPVQGRRGEQYF

j_gene: TRBJ2-3
v_gene: TRBV6-4
CDR3aa: CASSDSQGTSTDTQYF

j_gene: TRBJ1-1
v_gene: TRBV27
CDR3aa: CATYRNTEAFF

j_gene: TRBJ1-6
v_gene: TRBV5-1
CDR3aa: CASRGGENSPLHF

j_gene: TRBJ1-5
v_gene: TRBV28
CDR3aa: CASSFGDRQNQPQHF

j_gene: TRBJ1-2
v_gene: TRBV28
CDR3aa: CASSLVGQRSNYGYTF

j_gene: TRBJ2-3
v_gene: TRBV24-1
CDR3aa: CATSDQPSSGVSTDTQYF

j_gene: TRBJ1-3
v_gene: TRBV5-4
CDR3aa: CASSLDSLSGNTIYF

j_gene: TRBJ2-1
v_gene: TRBV6-4
CDR3aa: CASSDQGASYNEQFF

j_gene: TRBJ2-2
v_gene: TRBV28
CDR3aa: CASNRDSDTGELFF

j_gene: TRBJ1-1
v_gene: TRBV5-1
CDR3aa: CASSLGGANTEAFF

j_gene: TRBJ2-2
v_gene: TRBV5-4
CDR3aa: CASSFGQNTGELFF

j_gene: TRBJ2-1
v_gene: TRBV11-2
CDR3aa: CASSRKLVNEQFF

j_gene: TRBJ2-1
v_gene: TRBV4-2
CDR3aa: CASSQASLAAEQFF

j_gene: TRBJ2-6
v_gene: TRBV7-2
CDR3aa: CASSFFGANVLTF

j_gene: TRBJ1-2
v_gene: TRBV7-9
CDR3aa: CASSSPGQMNYGYTF

j_gene: TRBJ1-4
v_gene: TRBV14
CDR3aa: CASSRKQGEIEKLFF

j_gene: TRBJ1-5
v_gene: TRBV7-2
CDR3aa: CASSQPGGAGQPQHF

j_gene: TRBJ1-2
v_gene: TRBV30
CDR3aa: CAWSEAGTGENYGYTF

j_gene: TRBJ2-1
v_gene: TRBV12-3/TRBV12-4
CDR3aa: CASRPTSGRGFF

j_gene: TRBJ2-3
v_gene: TRBV6-4
CDR3aa: CASSTGTDHTDTQYF

j_gene: TRBJ2-2
v_gene: TRBV24-1
CDR3aa: CATSDPGLATNTGELFF

j_gene: TRBJ1-2
v_gene: TRBV6-5
CDR3aa: CASSSYRITNYGYTF

j_gene: TRBJ2-3
v_gene: TRBV10-3
CDR3aa: CAIKGGQESTDTQYF

j_gene: TRBJ2-3
v_gene: TRBV10-1
CDR3aa: CASNQAHVSTDTQYF

j_gene: TRBJ2-2
v_gene: TRBV12-5
CDR3aa: CASGFRDSIDSTGELFF

j_gene: TRBJ1-2
v_gene: TRBV28
CDR3aa: CASSGRAGETYHYGYTF

j_gene: TRBJ1-1
v_gene: TRBV19
CDR3aa: CASGDSPNTEAFF

j_gene: TRBJ1-1
v_gene: TRBV18
CDR3aa: CASSLDRNTEAFF

j_gene: TRBJ2-7
v_gene: TRBV7-2
CDR3aa: CASSDPGGTYEQYF

j_gene: TRBJ1-5
v_gene: TRBV6-5
CDR3aa: CASSMRGGQPQHF

j_gene: TRBJ2-1
v_gene: TRBV6-6
CDR3aa: CASSRSGLADYSYNEQFF

j_gene: TRBJ1-5
v_gene: TRBV6-2/TRBV6-3
CDR3aa: CASSYPVDSPDQPQHF

j_gene: TRBJ2-5
v_gene: TRBV5-1
CDR3aa: CASSLVRGDPQETQYF

j_gene: TRBJ2-6
v_gene: TRBV2
CDR3aa: CASSERAPSRAEISGANVLTF

j_gene: TRBJ1-1
v_gene: TRBV3-1/TRBV3-2
CDR3aa: CASSPADREDLAFF

j_gene: TRBJ1-2
v_gene: TRBV28
CDR3aa: CASSLEDRAYGYTF

j_gene: TRBJ2-5
v_gene: TRBV24-1
CDR3aa: CATSLGQGRNGETQYF

j_gene: TRBJ2-1
v_gene: TRBV18
CDR3aa: CASSPHTDNEQFF

j_gene: TRBJ1-5
v_gene: TRBV28
CDR3aa: CASSPTGAGNQPQHF

j_gene: TRBJ2-1
v_gene: TRBV18
CDR3aa: CASSPPISVRNNEQFF

j_gene: TRBJ2-1
v_gene: TRBV18
CDR3aa: CASSPTEDEQFF

j_gene: TRBJ1-2
v_gene: TRBV29-1
CDR3aa: CSVASGGQGYTF

j_gene: TRBJ2-1
v_gene: TRBV4-2
CDR3aa: CASSQDLAGTFSYNEQFF

j_gene: TRBJ2-7
v_gene: TRBV19
CDR3aa: CASSIGIGGTYEQYF

j_gene: TRBJ1-4
v_gene: TRBV5-1
CDR3aa: CASSPRRSNEKLFF

j_gene: TRBJ2-7
v_gene: TRBV29-1
CDR3aa: CSMTGESSYEQYF

j_gene: TRBJ1-2
v_gene: TRBV28
CDR3aa: CASRLARRSNYGYTF

j_gene: TRBJ2-1
v_gene: TRBV10-3
CDR3aa: CAISDPRDRGGNEQFF